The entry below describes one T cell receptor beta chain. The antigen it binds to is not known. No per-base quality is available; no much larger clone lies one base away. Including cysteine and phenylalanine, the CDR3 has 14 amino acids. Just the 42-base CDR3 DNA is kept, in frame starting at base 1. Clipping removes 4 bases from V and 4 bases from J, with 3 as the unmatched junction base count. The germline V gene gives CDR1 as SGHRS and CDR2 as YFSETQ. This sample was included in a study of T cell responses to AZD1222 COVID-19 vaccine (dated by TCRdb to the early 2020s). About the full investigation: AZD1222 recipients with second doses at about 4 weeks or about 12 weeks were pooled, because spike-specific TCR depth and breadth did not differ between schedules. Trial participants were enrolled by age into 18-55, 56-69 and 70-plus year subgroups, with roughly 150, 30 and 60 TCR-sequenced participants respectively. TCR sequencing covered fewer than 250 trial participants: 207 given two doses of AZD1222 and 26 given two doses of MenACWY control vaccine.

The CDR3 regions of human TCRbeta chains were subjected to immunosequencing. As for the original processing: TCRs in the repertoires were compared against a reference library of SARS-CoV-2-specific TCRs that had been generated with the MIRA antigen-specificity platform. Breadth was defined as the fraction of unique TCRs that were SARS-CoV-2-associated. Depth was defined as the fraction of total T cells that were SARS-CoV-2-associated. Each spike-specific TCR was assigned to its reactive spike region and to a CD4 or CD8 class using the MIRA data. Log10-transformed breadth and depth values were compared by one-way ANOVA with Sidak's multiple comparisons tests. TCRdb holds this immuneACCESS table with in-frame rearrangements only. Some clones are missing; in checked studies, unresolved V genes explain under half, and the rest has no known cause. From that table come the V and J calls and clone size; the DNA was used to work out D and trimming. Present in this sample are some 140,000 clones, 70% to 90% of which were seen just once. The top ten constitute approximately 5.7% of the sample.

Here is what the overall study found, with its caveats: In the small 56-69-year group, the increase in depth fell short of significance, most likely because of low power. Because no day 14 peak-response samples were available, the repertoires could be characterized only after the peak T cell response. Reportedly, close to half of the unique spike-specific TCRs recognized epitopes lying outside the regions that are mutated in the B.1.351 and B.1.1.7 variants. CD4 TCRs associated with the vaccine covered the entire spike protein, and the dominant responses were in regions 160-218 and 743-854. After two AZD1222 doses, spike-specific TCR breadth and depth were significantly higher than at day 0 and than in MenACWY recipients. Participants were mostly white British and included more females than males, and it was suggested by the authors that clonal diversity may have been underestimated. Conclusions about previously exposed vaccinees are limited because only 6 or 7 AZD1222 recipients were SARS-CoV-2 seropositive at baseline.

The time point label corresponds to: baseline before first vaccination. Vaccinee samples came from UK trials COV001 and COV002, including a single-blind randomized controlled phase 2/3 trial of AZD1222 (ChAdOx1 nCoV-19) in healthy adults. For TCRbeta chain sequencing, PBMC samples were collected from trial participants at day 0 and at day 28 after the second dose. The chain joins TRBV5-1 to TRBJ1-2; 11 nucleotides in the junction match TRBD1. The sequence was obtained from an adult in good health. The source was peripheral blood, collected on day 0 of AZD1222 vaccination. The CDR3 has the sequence CASSRGTGGYGYTF. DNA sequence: TGCGCCAGCAGCCGAGGGACAGGGGGCTATGGCTACACCTTC.